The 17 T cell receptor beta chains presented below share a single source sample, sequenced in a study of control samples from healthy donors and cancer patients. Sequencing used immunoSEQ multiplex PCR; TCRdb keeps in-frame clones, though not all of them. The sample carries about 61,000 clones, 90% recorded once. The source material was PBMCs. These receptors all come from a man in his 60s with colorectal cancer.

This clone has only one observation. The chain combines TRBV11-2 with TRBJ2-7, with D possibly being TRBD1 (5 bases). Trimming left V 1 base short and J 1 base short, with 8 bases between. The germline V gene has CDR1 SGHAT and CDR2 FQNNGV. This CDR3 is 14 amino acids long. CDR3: CASSLGTPSYEQYF. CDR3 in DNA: TGTGCCAGCAGCTTAGGGACACCATCCTACGAGCAGTACTTC.

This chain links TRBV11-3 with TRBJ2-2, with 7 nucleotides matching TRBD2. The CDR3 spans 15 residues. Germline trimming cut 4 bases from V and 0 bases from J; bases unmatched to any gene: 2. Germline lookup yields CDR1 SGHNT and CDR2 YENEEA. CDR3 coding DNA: TGTGCCAGCAGCTCTAGCGGCACGAACACCGGGGAGCTGTTTTTT. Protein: CASSSSGTNTGELFF.

CDR3 DNA: TGCGCCAGCAGCTTGGACGGTGTGCACGCAGATACGCAGTATTTT. This gives the protein CASSLDGVHADTQYF. This chain links TRBV5-1 with TRBJ2-3, with D uncertain. Germline V gene sequence: CDR1 SGHRS, CDR2 YFSETQ. Trimming pared 0 bases from V and 4 bases from J, leaving 12 bases between. This CDR3 spans 15 amino acids.

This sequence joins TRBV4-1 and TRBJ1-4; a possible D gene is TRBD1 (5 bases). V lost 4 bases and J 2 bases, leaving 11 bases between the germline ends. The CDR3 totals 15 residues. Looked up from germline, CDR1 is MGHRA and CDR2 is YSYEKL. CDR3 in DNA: TGCGCCAGCAGCCGAGAGGGGTGGACTAATGAAAAACTGTTTTTT. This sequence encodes CASSREGWTNEKLFF.

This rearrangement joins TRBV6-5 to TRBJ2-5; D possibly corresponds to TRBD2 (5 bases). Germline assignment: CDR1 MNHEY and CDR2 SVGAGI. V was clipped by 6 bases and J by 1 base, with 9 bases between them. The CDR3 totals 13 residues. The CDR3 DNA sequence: TGTGCCAGCAGCTTAGCGTCCCAAGAGACCCAGTACTTC. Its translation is CASSLASQETQYF.

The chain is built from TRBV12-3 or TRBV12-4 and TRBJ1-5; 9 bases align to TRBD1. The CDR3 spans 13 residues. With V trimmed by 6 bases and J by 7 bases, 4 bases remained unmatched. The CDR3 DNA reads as TGTGCCAGCAGGGGGACAGGGAAGCAGCCCCAGCATTTT. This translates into CASRGTGKQPQHF.

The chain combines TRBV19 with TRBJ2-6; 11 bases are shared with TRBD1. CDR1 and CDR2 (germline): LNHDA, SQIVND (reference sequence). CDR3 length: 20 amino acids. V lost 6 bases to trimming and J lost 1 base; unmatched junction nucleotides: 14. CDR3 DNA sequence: TGTGCCAGTAGCCGGGACAGGGGGTACCAAACACCATCTGGGGCCAACGTCCTGACTTTC. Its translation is CASSRDRGYQTPSGANVLTF.

CDR3 sequence (DNA): TGTGCCAGCAAGCCCTGGGACAGAAACACTGAAGCTTTCTTT. This encodes CASKPWDRNTEAFF. This chain joins TRBV27 and TRBJ1-1; 7 nucleotides agree with TRBD1. Germline CDR1 is MNHEY and CDR2 is SMNVEV (reference sequence). CDR3 length equals 14 residues. The V and J ends lost 7 bases and 2 bases, in that order; junction bases with no gene match: 7.

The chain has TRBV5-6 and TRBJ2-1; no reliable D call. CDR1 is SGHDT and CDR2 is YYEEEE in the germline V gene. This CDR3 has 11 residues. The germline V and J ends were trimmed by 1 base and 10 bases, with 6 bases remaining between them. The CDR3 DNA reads TGTGCCAGCAGCTTGTGGTCGGAGCAGTTCTTC. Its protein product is CASSLWSEQFF. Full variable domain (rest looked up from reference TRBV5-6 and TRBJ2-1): DAGVTQSPTHLIKTRGQQVTLRCSPKSGHDTVSWYQQALGQGPQFIFQYYEEEERQRGNFPDRFSGHQFPNYSSELNVNALLLGDSALYLCASSLWSEQFFGPGTRLTVL.

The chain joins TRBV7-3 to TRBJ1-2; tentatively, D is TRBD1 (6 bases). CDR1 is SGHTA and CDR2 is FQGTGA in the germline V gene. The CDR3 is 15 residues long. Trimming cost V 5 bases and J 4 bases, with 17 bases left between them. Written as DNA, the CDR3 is TGTGCCAGCAGCCCTGGTTGGGGAGGGGGCTATGGCTACACCTTC. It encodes CASSPGWGGGYGYTF.

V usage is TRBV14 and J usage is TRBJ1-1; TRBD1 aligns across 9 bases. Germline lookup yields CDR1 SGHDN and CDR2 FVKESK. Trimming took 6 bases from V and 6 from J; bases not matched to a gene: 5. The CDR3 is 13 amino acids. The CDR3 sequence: CASRVQGAAEAFF. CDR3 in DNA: TGTGCCAGCAGGGTACAGGGGGCGGCTGAAGCTTTCTTT.

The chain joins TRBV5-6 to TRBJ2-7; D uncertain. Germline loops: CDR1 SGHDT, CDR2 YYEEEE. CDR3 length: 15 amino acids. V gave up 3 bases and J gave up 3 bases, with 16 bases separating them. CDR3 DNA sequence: TGTGCCAGCAGCTGGTGGCCAGACCTAGTCTACGAGCAGTACTTC. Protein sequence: CASSWWPDLVYEQYF.

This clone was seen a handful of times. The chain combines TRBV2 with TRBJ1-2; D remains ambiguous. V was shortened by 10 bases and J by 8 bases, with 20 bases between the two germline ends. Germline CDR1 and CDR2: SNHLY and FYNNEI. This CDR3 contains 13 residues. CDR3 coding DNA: TGTGCCACCCAAGAGGGCGCTGGGGTCGGCTACACCTTC. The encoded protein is CATQEGAGVGYTF. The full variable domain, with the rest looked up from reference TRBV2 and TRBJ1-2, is EPEVTQTPSHQVTQMGQEVILRCVPISNHLYFYWYRQILGQKVEFLVSFYNNEISEKSEIFDDQFSVERPDGSNFTLKIRSTKLEDSAMYFCATQEGAGVGYTFGSGTRLTVV.

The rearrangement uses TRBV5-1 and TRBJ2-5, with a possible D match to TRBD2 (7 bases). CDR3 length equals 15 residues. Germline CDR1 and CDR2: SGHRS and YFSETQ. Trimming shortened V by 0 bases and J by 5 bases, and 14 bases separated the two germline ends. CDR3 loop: CASSLEVGGRETQYF. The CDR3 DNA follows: TGCGCCAGCAGCTTGGAGGTCGGGGGGCGGGAGACCCAGTACTTC. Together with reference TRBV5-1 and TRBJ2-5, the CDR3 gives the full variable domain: KAGVTQTPRYLIKTRGQQVTLSCSPISGHRSVSWYQQTPGQGLQFLFEYFSETQRNKGNFPGRFSGRQFSNSRSEMNVSTLELGDSALYLCASSLEVGGRETQYFGPGTRLLVL.

CDR3 sequence: CASSHLAGEAGELFF. As DNA, the CDR3 is TGTGCCAGCAGCCACTTAGCGGGGGAGGCCGGGGAGCTGTTTTTT. The rearrangement links TRBV9 to TRBJ2-2, with 9 bases that match TRBD2. With 4 bases clipped from V and 6 bases from J, the junction kept 7 bases outside the gene matches. Germline assignment: CDR1 SGDLS and CDR2 YYNGEE. There are 15 residues in the CDR3.

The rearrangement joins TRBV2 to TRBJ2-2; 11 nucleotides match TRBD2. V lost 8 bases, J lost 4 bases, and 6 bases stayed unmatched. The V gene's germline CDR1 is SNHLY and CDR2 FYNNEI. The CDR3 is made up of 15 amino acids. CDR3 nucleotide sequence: TGTGCCAGCCTGGGGGGACTAGCGGTCACCGGGGAGCTGTTTTTT. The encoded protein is CASLGGLAVTGELFF.

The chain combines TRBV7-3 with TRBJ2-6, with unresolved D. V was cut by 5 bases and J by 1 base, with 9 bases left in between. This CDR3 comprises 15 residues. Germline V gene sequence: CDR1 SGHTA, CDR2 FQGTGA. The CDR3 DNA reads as TGTGCCAGCAGCCCAGGTGCGTCTGGGGCCAACGTCCTGACTTTC. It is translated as CASSPGASGANVLTF.